Presented here are 20 T cell receptor beta chains from one specimen sequenced in a study of T cells in localized non-small cell lung cancer. The data were produced by immunoSEQ multiplex PCR, yet TCRdb's version contains in-frame clones alone and is incomplete. Of roughly 34,000 clones detected, about nine tenths appear once; the ten largest clones hold 4% to 5%. The sequencing used peripheral blood, collected before any cancer treatment. All receptors derive from a male donor at least 60 years old with stage III lung adenocarcinoma.

The chain recombines TRBV7-9 with TRBJ2-5; D call uncertain. The length of the CDR3 is 13 residues. The germline V gene encodes CDR1 SEHNR and CDR2 FQNEAQ (reference sequence). V was trimmed by 5 bases and J by 0 bases, leaving 7 bases between them. The CDR3 DNA is TGTGCCAGCAGCCGGTCGTACCAAGAGACCCAGTACTTC. This codes for CASSRSYQETQYF.

The chain joins TRBV14 to TRBJ1-2; TRBD1 might be the D (5 bases). CDR1 SGHDN and CDR2 FVKESK come from the germline V gene. Deletions cut 0 bases from V and 0 bases from J, with 11 bases between. The CDR3 runs to 16 residues. In nucleotides, the CDR3 is TGTGCCAGCAGCCAAGACACAGGCATAACTAACTATGGCTACACCTTC. Protein: CASSQDTGITNYGYTF.

The chain has TRBV10-3 and TRBJ1-1, with TRBD1 matching 8 bases. CDR1 is ENHRY and CDR2 is SYGVKD in the germline V gene. After removal of 4 bases from V and 1 base from J, the junction contained 5 bases not matched to a gene. CDR3 length equals 15 residues. The DNA for the CDR3 is TGTGCCATCAGTGGCCAGGGACAGGCGAACACTGAAGCTTTCTTT. Residues: CAISGQGQANTEAFF.

This clone showed up just a few times. This sequence joins TRBV2 and TRBJ2-2; the D is unclear. Trimming cost V 2 bases and J 0 bases, with 10 bases left between them. CDR3 length: 16 amino acids. Germline lookup yields CDR1 SNHLY and CDR2 FYNNEI. The CDR3 nucleotides are TGTGCCAGCAGTGAATCCGAAGAGACGAACACCGGGGAGCTGTTTTTT. The encoded protein is CASSESEETNTGELFF.

The chain employs TRBV5-1 and TRBJ2-7; D remains ambiguous. The germline V gene encodes CDR1 SGHRS and CDR2 YFSETQ. This CDR3 has 13 amino acids. V lost 0 bases, J lost 3 bases, and 7 bases lay in between. The CDR3 sequence: CASSLDAIYEQYF. As DNA, the CDR3 is TGCGCCAGCAGCTTGGATGCCATCTACGAGCAGTACTTC.

This clone was seen just once. The chain links TRBV21-1 to TRBJ2-3; no check of the table's D call, TRBD2, against the DNA was made. TRBV21-1 is a pseudogene. CDR3 size: 15 residues. CDR3: CASSKVEESTDTQYF. The CDR3 DNA reads TGTGCCAGCAGCAAGGTCGAGGAGAGCACAGATACGCAGTATTTT.

CDR3 protein: CASSPSRLAGTDTQYF. CDR3 DNA: TGTGCCAGCAGCCCATCGCGCCTAGCGGGCACAGATACGCAGTATTTT. This chain links TRBV7-9 with TRBJ2-3; TRBD2 agrees at 7 bases. Trimming cost V 5 bases and J 1 base; bases outside gene matches: 9. Germline CDR1 reads SEHNR; CDR2 reads FQNEAQ (reference sequence). The CDR3 is 16 residues long.

This chain uses TRBV5-4 with TRBJ2-1; 7 bases map to TRBD1. CDR3 length: 14 amino acids. Germline-derived CDR1 and CDR2 are SGHNT and YYREEE (reference sequence). V lost 0 bases and J lost 8; bases outside the gene matches: 5. The CDR3 loop is CASSLGQGRDEQFF. In nucleotides, the CDR3 is TGTGCCAGCAGCTTGGGACAGGGCAGGGATGAGCAGTTCTTC. The full variable domain, in which reference TRBV5-4 and TRBJ2-1 provide the parts outside the CDR3, is ETGVTQSPTHLIKTRGQQVTLRCSSQSGHNTVSWYQQALGQGPQFIFQYYREEENGRGNFPPRFSGLQFPNYSSELNVNALELDDSALYLCASSLGQGRDEQFFGPGTRLTVL.

This chain links TRBV5-1 with TRBJ2-3, with D hard to call. The length of the CDR3 is 13 residues. V lost 5 bases and J lost 0, with 7 bases in between. The germline V gene encodes CDR1 SGHRS and CDR2 YFSETQ. This CDR3 is CASRDVSTDTQYF. CDR3 nucleotide sequence: TGCGCCAGCAGGGACGTCAGCACAGATACGCAGTATTTT.

In DNA, the CDR3 is TGCAGCTCCCGGGACGGACGGGGAGATACGCAGTATTTT. Amino acids: CSSRDGRGDTQYF. The genes are TRBV29-1 and TRBJ2-3, with D perhaps given as TRBD1 or TRBD2 (5 bases each). The ends were cut back, 8 bases at V and 5 bases at J, with 17 bases in the middle. The CDR3 is made up of 13 amino acids. In germline, CDR1 is SQVTM, CDR2 ANQGSEA.

This chain links TRBV28 with TRBJ1-1; D is unresolved. Per germline, CDR1 MDHEN and CDR2 SYDVKM. The V end lost 6 bases, the J end lost 2 bases, and 16 bases lay between the germline ends. The length of the CDR3 is 15 residues. In DNA, the CDR3 is TGTGCCAGCAGCTTACCGGCGAGGGCCAACACTGAAGCTTTCTTT. Translating gives CASSLPARANTEAFF.

Written as DNA, the CDR3 is TGCAGTGCTAAGGGGGTTCAGGAGCAGTACTTC. The encoded protein is CSAKGVQEQYF. The chain joins TRBV20-1 to TRBJ2-7; maybe TRBD1 (6 bases). V lost 4 bases to trimming and J lost 7 bases, with 11 bases between them. Per germline, CDR1 DFQATT and CDR2 SNEGSKA (reference sequence). The CDR3 has 11 amino acids.

A single count supports this clone. The gene calls are TRBV18 and TRBJ2-3; 8 bases match TRBD1. Germline values: CDR1 KGHSH, CDR2 LQKENI. This CDR3 contains 15 residues. V lost 4 bases to trimming and J lost 2 bases; unmatched junction nucleotides: 5. CDR3 loop: CASSLTGDNTDTQYF. The CDR3 bases are TGTGCCAGCTCACTGACAGGGGACAACACAGATACGCAGTATTTT.

The chain joins TRBV2 to TRBJ2-7; 9 bases map to TRBD2. CDR3 length equals 15 residues. Germline CDR1 SNHLY, CDR2 FYNNEI. V was pared by 2 bases and J by 6 bases, with 8 bases of the junction left unmatched. Written as DNA, the CDR3 is TGTGCCAGCAGTGAATTCGTACTAGCGGGCTTCGAGCAGTACTTC. Translating gives CASSEFVLAGFEQYF. Complete variable domain (other parts from reference TRBV2 and TRBJ2-7): EPEVTQTPSHQVTQMGQEVILRCVPISNHLYFYWYRQILGQKVEFLVSFYNNEISEKSEIFDDQFSVERPDGSNFTLKIRSTKLEDSAMYFCASSEFVLAGFEQYFGPGTRLTVT.

This clone has only one observation. The chain has TRBV2 and TRBJ2-7, with 11 bases fitting TRBD1. The CDR3 is 14 residues long. Germline trimming cut 8 bases from V and 6 bases from J; bases unmatched to any gene: 9. Germline V CDR1 and CDR2: SNHLY, FYNNEI. This chain's CDR3 is CASETGQGASEQYF. CDR3 coding DNA: TGTGCCAGCGAAACAGGACAGGGGGCTAGCGAGCAGTACTTC.

V gene TRBV6-1 combines with J gene TRBJ2-7; D unclear. The germline V and J ends were trimmed by 10 bases and 2 bases, with 18 bases remaining between them. The CDR3 loop spans 14 amino acids. Germline V gene data show CDR1 as MNHNS and CDR2 as SASEGT. The CDR3 nucleotides are TGTGCCACCTGTGAGATCGATCCAACCTACGAGCAGTACTTC. Amino acid sequence: CATCEIDPTYEQYF.

This sequence joins TRBV2 and TRBJ1-1, with a possible D match to TRBD1 (6 bases). V lost 6 bases and J 5 bases, leaving 10 bases between the germline ends. CDR1 is SNHLY and CDR2 is FYNNEI in the germline V gene. This CDR3 region has 12 residues. As DNA, the CDR3 is TGTGCCAGCAGGAAACAGGGAACTGAAGCTTTCTTT. Protein: CASRKQGTEAFF. The variable domain in full, with the rest retrieved from reference TRBV2 and TRBJ1-1, is EPEVTQTPSHQVTQMGQEVILRCVPISNHLYFYWYRQILGQKVEFLVSFYNNEISEKSEIFDDQFSVERPDGSNFTLKIRSTKLEDSAMYFCASRKQGTEAFFGQGTRLTVV.

This chain uses TRBV14 with TRBJ1-5, with D uncertain. CDR3 length: 12 amino acids. V was cut by 0 bases and J by 7 bases, with 4 bases left in between. The germline V gene has CDR1 SGHDN and CDR2 FVKESK. The CDR3 DNA reads as TGTGCCAGCAGCCAAGATCGACAGCCCCAGCATTTT. Its protein product is CASSQDRQPQHF.

This chain links TRBV30 with TRBJ1-3, with a possible D match to TRBD1 (6 bases). Germline CDR1 is GTSNPN and CDR2 is SVGIG (reference sequence). V was pared by 5 bases and J by 0 bases, with 11 bases between. The length of the CDR3 is 14 residues. CDR3 protein: CAWGQWASGNTIYF. CDR3 coding DNA: TGTGCCTGGGGACAGTGGGCCTCTGGAAACACCATATATTTT.

The V gene is TRBV27, the J gene TRBJ1-4; D unresolved. The CDR3 is made up of 15 amino acids. Per the germline V gene, CDR1 is MNHEY and CDR2 is SMNVEV (reference sequence). Trimming pared 3 bases from V and 8 bases from J, leaving 16 bases between. The CDR3: CASSLRSRFPEKLFF. The CDR3 DNA is TGTGCCAGCAGTTTGAGATCACGCTTCCCAGAAAAACTGTTTTTT.